Included here is one T cell receptor beta chain sequence, with context. The target antigen is unknown. V shed 5 bases and J 5 bases; nucleotides not matched to a gene: 8. Germline CDR1 reads SSHAT; CDR2 reads FNYEAQ (reference sequence). CDR3 length: 15 residues. Using quantitative 5'-RACE with molecular barcodes, the authors made TCR beta libraries. TCRdb fed the 5' RACE reads into MiXCR, producing one record per CDR3 protein. Among 250,000 or so distinct CDR3 sequences listed, roughly 25% were seen once. This entry belongs to a study of CD8 T cells in ankylosing spondylitis. Findings and caveats of the study: Ankylosing spondylitis blood appeared to be characterized by a TCR beta motif of eight or nine highly homologous variants. Reports of some motif variants in reactive arthritis synovial fluid and blood predate this one. Clones linked to disease were reported to show significant enrichment in matched ankylosing spondylitis synovial fluid.

This chain links TRBV7-7 with TRBJ2-5; 10 nucleotides line up with TRBD1. Sequencing was performed on blood, either unsorted or a sorted T cell fraction (not recorded which). The sequence was obtained from a male donor with ankylosing spondylitis or in good health (not recorded which). The chain's CDR3 is CASSRGTGVGETQYF. CDR3 in DNA: TGTGCCAGCAGCAGAGGGACAGGGGTAGGGGAGACCCAGTACTTC. Full variable domain (outside the CDR3, taken from reference TRBV7-7 and TRBJ2-5): GAGVSQSPRYKVTKRGQDVTLRCDPISSHATLYWYQQALGQGPEFLTYFNYEAQPDKSGLPSDRFSAERPEGSISTLTIQRTEQRDSAMYRCASSRGTGVGETQYFGPGTRLLVL.